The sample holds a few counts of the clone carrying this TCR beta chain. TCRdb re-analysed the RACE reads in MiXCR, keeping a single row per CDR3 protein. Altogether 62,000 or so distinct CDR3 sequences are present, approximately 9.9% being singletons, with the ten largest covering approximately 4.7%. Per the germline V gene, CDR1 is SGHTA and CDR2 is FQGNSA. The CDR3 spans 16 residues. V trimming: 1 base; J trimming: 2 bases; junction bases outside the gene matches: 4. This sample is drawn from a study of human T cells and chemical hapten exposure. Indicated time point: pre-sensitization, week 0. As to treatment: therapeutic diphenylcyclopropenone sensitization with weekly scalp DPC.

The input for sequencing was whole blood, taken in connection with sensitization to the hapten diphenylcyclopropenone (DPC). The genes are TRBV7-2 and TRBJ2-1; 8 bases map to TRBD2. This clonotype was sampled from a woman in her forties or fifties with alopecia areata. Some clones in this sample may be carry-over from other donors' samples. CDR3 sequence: CASSLVAGGTYNEQFF. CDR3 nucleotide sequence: TGTGCCAGCAGCTTAGTGGCGGGAGGAACCTACAATGAGCAGTTCTTC. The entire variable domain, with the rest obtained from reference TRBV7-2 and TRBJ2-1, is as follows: GAGVSQSPSNKVTEKGKDVELRCDPISGHTALYWYRQSLGQGLEFLIYFQGNSAPDKSGLPSDRFSAERTGGSVSTLTIQRTQQEDSAVYLCASSLVAGGTYNEQFFGPGTRLTVL.